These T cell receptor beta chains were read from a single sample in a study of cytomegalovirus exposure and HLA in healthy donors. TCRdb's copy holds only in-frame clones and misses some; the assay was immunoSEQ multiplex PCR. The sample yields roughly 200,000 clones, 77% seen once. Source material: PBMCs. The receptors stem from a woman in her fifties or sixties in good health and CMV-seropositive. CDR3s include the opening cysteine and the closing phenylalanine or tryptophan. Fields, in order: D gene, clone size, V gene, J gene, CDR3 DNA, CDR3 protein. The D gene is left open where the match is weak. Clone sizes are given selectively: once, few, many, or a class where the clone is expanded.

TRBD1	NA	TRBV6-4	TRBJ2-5	TGTGCCAGCAGCGCCTCGGCAGGACAGGGCCAAGAGACCCAGTACTTC	CASSASAGQGQETQYF
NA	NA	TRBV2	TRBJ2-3	TGTGCCAGCCTCCGGGGAGAGGCAGATACGCAGTATTTT	CASLRGEADTQYF
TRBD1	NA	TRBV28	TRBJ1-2	TGTGCCAGCAGTTTAGTTGGGACAGGGGTTCACTATGGCTACACCTTC	CASSLVGTGVHYGYTF
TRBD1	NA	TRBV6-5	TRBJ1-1	TGTGCCAGCAGTTACTTACGGACAGGAAACACTGAAGCTTTCTTT	CASSYLRTGNTEAFF
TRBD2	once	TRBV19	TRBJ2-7	TGTGCCAGTACCAAACGGGGGGGCCCCTACGAGCAGTACTTC	CASTKRGGPYEQYF
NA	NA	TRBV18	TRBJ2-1	TGTGCCAGCTCTCCAGTGGGACTCAACAATGAGCAGTTCTTC	CASSPVGLNNEQFF
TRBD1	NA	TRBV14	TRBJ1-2	TGTGCCAGCAGCCAACTTTCAGGGGGCGGAGGGTATGGCTACACCTTC	CASSQLSGGGGYGYTF
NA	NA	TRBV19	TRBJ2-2	TGTGCCAGTAGTATTCTGACAGGAAACACCGGGGAGCTGTTTTTT	CASSILTGNTGELFF
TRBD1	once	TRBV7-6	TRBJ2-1	TGTGCCAGCAGCCTAGACAGGGTCCCCTCCTACAATGAGCAGTTCTTC	CASSLDRVPSYNEQFF
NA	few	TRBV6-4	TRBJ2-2	TGTGCCAGCAGTGACTTCCAGGGGACCGGGGAGCTGTTTTTT	CASSDFQGTGELFF